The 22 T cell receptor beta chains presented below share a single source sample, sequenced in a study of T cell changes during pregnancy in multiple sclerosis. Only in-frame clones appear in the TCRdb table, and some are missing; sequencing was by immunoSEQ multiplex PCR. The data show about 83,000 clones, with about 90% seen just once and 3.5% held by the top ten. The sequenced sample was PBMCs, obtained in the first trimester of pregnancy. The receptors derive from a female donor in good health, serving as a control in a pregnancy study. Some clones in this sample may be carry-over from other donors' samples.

The CDR3 bases are TGTGCCAGCAGTTTCCTAGCGGGACTGGACTGGGCTCCTTACGAGCAGTACTTC. Residues: CASSFLAGLDWAPYEQYF. This chain uses TRBV28 with TRBJ2-7; 9 positions agree with TRBD2. V trimming: 3 bases; J trimming: 4 bases; junction bases outside the gene matches: 16. There are 18 residues in the CDR3. Germline V lookup: CDR1 MDHEN, CDR2 SYDVKM.

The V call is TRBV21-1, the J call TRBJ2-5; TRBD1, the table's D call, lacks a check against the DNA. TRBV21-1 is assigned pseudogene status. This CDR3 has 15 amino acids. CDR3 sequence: CASSKARGPKETQYF. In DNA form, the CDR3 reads TGTGCCAGCAGCAAAGCGAGGGGGCCGAAGGAGACCCAGTACTTC.

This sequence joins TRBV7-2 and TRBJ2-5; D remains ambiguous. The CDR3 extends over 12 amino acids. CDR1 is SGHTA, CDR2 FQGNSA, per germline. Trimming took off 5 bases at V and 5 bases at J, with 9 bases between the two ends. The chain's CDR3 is CASSPTRETQYF. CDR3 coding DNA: TGTGCCAGCAGCCCCACGCGGGAGACCCAGTACTTC.

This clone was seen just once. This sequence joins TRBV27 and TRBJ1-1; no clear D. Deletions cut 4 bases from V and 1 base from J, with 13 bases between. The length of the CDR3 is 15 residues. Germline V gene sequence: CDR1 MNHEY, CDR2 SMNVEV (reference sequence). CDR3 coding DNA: TGTGCCAGCAGTTCCCGGTCCGCAGGGAACACTGAAGCTTTCTTT. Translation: CASSSRSAGNTEAFF.

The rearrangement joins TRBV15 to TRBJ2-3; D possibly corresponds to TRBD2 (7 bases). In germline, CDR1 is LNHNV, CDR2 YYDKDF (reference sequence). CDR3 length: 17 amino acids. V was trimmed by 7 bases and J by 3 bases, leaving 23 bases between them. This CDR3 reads CATNPLRLGGRTDTQYF. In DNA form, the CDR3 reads TGTGCCACCAACCCCCTCAGGCTCGGGGGGCGTACAGATACGCAGTATTTT. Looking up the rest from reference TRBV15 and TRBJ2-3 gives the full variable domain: DAMVIQNPRYQVTQFGKPVTLSCSQTLNHNVMYWYQQKSSQAPKLLFHYYDKDFNNEADTPDNFQSRRPNTSFCFLDIRSPGLGDTAMYLCATNPLRLGGRTDTQYFGPGTRLTVL.

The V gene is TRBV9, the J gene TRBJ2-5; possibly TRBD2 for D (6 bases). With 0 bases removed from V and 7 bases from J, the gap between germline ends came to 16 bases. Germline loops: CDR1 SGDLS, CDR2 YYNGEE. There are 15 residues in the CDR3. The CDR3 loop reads CASSVEVGGWGTQYF. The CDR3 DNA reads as TGTGCCAGCAGCGTAGAGGTTGGGGGGTGGGGGACCCAGTACTTC.

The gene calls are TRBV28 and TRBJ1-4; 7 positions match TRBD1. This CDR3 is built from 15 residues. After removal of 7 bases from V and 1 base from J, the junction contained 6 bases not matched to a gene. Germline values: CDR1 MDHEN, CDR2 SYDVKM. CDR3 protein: CASTRRDRTNEKLFF. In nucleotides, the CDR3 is TGTGCCAGCACCAGGAGGGACAGAACTAATGAAAAACTGTTTTTT.

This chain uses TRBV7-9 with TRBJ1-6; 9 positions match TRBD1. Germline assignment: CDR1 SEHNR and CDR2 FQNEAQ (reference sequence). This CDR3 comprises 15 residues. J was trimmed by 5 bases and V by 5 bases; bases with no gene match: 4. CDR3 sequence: CASSLGQGNNSPLHF. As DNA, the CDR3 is TGTGCCAGCAGCCTCGGACAGGGGAATAATTCACCCCTCCACTTT.

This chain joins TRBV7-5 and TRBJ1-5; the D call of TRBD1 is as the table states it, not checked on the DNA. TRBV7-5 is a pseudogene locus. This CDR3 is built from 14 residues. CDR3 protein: CARTADRANQPQHF. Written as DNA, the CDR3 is TGTGCCAGAACCGCGGACAGGGCCAATCAGCCCCAGCATTTT.

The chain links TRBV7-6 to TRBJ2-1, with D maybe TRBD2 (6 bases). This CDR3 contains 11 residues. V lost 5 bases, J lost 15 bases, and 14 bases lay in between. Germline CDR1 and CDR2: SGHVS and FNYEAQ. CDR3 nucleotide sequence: TGTGCCAGCAGCACCAAGACTAGGGTGTTCTTC. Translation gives CASSTKTRVFF.

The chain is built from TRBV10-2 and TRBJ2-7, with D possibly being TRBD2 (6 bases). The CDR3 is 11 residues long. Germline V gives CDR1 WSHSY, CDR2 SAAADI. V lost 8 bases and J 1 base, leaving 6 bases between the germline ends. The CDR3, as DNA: TGCGCCAGCGGGAGGTCCTACGAGCAGTACTTC. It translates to CASGRSYEQYF.

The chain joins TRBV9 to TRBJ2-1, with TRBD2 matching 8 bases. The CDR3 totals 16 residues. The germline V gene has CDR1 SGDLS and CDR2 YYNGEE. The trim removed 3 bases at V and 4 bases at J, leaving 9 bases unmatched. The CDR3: CASSGAPGGRYNEQFF. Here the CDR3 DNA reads TGTGCCAGCAGCGGAGCCCCGGGCGGGAGGTACAATGAGCAGTTCTTC.

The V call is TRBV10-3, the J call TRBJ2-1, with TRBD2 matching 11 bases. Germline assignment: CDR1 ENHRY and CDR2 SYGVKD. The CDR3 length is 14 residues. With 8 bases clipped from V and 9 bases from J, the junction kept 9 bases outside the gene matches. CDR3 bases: TGTGCCATCGGCATGACTAGCGGGATCGGTGAGCAGTTCTTC. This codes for CAIGMTSGIGEQFF.

As DNA, the CDR3 is TGTGCCAGCAGCCAAGACCATCCCCCCCACGAGCAGTACTTC. This encodes CASSQDHPPHEQYF. The chain employs TRBV4-2 and TRBJ2-7; unclear D gene. The CDR3 is made up of 14 amino acids. Germline CDR1 reads LGHNA; CDR2 reads YNFKEQ. V was trimmed by 0 bases and J by 5 bases, leaving 11 bases between them.

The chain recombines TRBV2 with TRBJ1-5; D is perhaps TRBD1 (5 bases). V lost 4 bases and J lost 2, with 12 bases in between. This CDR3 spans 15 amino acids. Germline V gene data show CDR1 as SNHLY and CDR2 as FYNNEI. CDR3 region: CASSASGRGNQPQHF. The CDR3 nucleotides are TGTGCCAGCAGTGCTTCAGGGAGGGGCAATCAGCCCCAGCATTTT.

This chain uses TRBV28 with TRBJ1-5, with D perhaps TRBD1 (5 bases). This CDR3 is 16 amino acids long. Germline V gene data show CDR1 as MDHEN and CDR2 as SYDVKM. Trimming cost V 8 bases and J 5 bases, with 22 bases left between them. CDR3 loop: CASSSSRRAGYQPQHF. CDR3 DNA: TGTGCCAGCTCAAGCTCACGCAGGGCGGGATATCAGCCCCAGCATTTT. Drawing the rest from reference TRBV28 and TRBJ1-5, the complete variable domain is DVKVTQSSRYLVKRTGEKVFLECVQDMDHENMFWYRQDPGLGLRLIYFSYDVKMKEKGDIPEGYSVSREKKERFSLILESASTNQTSMYLCASSSSRRAGYQPQHFGDGTRLSIL.

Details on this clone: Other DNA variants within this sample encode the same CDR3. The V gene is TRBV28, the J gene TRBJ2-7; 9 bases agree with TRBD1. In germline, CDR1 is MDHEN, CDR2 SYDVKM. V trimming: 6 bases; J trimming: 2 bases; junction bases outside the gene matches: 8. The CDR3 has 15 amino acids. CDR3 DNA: TGTGCCAGCAGCTACGGACAGGGGAGTACCTACGAGCAGTACTTC. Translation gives CASSYGQGSTYEQYF.

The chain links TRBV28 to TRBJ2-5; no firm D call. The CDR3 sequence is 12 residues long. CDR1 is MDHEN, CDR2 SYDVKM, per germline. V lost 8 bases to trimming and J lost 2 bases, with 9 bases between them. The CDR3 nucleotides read TGTGCCAGCGGTGAGATTCAAGAGACCCAGTACTTC. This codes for CASGEIQETQYF.

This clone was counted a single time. The CDR3 sequence is CASSRLYGGSAYEQYF. The CDR3 DNA reads TGTGCCAGCAGCCGTCTTTACGGCGGGAGCGCCTACGAGCAGTACTTC. The genes are TRBV7-2 and TRBJ2-7; 7 bases align to TRBD2. J gave up 2 bases and V 5 bases, and 12 bases lay outside the gene matches. From germline, CDR1 is SGHTA and CDR2 FQGNSA. The CDR3 contains 16 residues. Looking up the rest from reference TRBV7-2 and TRBJ2-7 gives the full variable domain: GAGVSQSPSNKVTEKGKDVELRCDPISGHTALYWYRQSLGQGLEFLIYFQGNSAPDKSGLPSDRFSAERTGGSVSTLTIQRTQQEDSAVYLCASSRLYGGSAYEQYFGPGTRLTVT.

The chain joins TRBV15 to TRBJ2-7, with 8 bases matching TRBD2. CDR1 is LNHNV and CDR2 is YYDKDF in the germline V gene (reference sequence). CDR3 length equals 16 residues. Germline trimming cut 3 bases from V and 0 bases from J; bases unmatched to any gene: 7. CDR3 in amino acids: CATSRELAVSSYEQYF. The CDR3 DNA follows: TGTGCCACCAGCAGGGAACTAGCGGTGAGCTCCTACGAGCAGTACTTC. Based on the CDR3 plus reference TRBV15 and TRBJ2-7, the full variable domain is DAMVIQNPRYQVTQFGKPVTLSCSQTLNHNVMYWYQQKSSQAPKLLFHYYDKDFNNEADTPDNFQSRRPNTSFCFLDIRSPGLGDTAMYLCATSRELAVSSYEQYFGPGTRLTVT.

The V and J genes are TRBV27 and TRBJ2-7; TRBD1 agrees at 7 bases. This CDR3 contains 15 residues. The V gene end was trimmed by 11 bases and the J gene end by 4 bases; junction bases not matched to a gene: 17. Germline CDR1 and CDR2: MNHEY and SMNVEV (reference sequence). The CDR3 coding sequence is TGTGCCTCTCGAGACAGGGATGTGGTGTGGTACGAGCAGTACTTC. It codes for CASRDRDVVWYEQYF.

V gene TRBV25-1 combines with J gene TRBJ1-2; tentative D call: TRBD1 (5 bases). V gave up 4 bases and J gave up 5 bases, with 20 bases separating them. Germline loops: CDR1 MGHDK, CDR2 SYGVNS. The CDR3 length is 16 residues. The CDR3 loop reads CASSGPGRGGGYGYTF. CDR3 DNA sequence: TGTGCCAGCAGTGGCCCAGGACGGGGTGGGGGGTATGGCTACACCTTC.